This T cell receptor (beta chain) stems from a study of response to subunit inactivated influenza vaccine. This clonotype appeared a few times. The antigen is not known. Study results and limitations: With each seasonal influenza vaccination, the authors suggested, few new T cells are recruited.

MiXCR was run by TCRdb on the RT-PCR reads, yielding one entry per CDR3 protein. The sample includes hundreds of thousands of distinct CDR3 sequences, roughly 18% of them seen just once. The CDR3 has 12 residues. V lost 3 bases and J lost 4, with 9 bases in between. CDR1 is SQVTM, CDR2 ANQGSEA, per germline. The TCR comes from a man aged 45-65 years who received an inactivated influenza vaccine. The sequencing used PBMCs from blood, collected around 5 days after vaccination. V usage is TRBV29-1 and J usage is TRBJ1-2; D gene uncertain. CDR3 region: CSVENPIYGYTF. CDR3 nucleotide sequence: TGCAGCGTTGAGAACCCGATCTATGGCTACACCTTC.